The 26 T cell receptor beta chains below were found in one sample sequenced in a study of blood T cell repertoires in COVID-19 (dated by TCRdb to the early 2020s). The library was produced with the immunoSEQ multiplex PCR assay. Here the immuneACCESS table is served through TCRdb, limited to in-frame sequences with V and J called. Missing clones are a known gap in these copies; in checked studies unresolved V genes cover under half, and the rest lacks a known reason. In all, the sample holds about 59,000 clones, and 65% to 85% of those were seen once. The ten largest clonotypes hold 4.5% to 7% of the sample. The sequenced material came from peripheral blood. Receptors originate from a woman aged 70-85 years with acute or convalescent COVID-19.

The chain combines TRBV10-3 with TRBJ2-7, with 8 bases matching TRBD2. V was clipped by 1 base and J by 2 bases; unmatched bases: 22. This CDR3 region has 21 residues. CDR1 and CDR2 from the germline V gene are ENHRY and SYGVKD. The chain's CDR3 is CAISEWSGGRSKDSVPYEQYF. CDR3 in DNA: TGTGCCATCAGTGAGTGGTCGGGGGGGCGTTCGAAAGATTCTGTCCCCTACGAGCAGTACTTC.

In its sample, this clone was seen a few times. One end of the junction does not line up with germline, which may come from a read error. The chain recombines TRBV20-1 with TRBJ2-4, with D perhaps TRBD2 (6 bases). Germline assignment: CDR1 DFQATT and CDR2 SNEGSKA (reference sequence). The CDR3 is 12 residues long. The CDR3, as DNA: TGCAGTGCTAGTGGAGGGGCCCGGGACTTGGTCTTC. It codes for CSASGGARDLVF.

This clone was recorded a few times. J is TRBJ2-3 and V is TRBV6-1, with D possibly being TRBD2 (5 bases). This CDR3 is 15 amino acids long. CDR1 and CDR2 (germline): MNHNS, SASEGT. Trimming shortened V by 0 bases and J by 3 bases, and 10 bases separated the two germline ends. The CDR3 DNA reads as TGTGCCAGCAGTGAAGCGGCCAGGAGGACAGATACGCAGTATTTT. As protein: CASSEAARRTDTQYF.

The genes are TRBV27 and TRBJ2-1; 11 positions match TRBD2. Germline values: CDR1 MNHEY, CDR2 SMNVEV (reference sequence). This CDR3 region has 16 residues. J gave up 7 bases and V 4 bases, and 9 bases lay outside the gene matches. The CDR3 DNA is TGTGCCAGCAGTTCTTTAGCGGGGGGGCCTAGGAATGAGCAGTTCTTC. Protein product: CASSSLAGGPRNEQFF.

The chain recombines TRBV12-3 or TRBV12-4 with TRBJ2-3, with 8 bases matching TRBD1. This CDR3 spans 13 amino acids. V trimming: 5 bases; J trimming: 5 bases; junction bases outside the gene matches: 3. The CDR3 protein is CASSRTGQDTQYF. The CDR3 bases are TGTGCCAGCAGTCGGACAGGGCAAGATACGCAGTATTTT.

This clone was detected once. This chain uses TRBV10-3 with TRBJ2-7; D gene uncertain. The CDR3 is 14 amino acids. CDR1 is ENHRY and CDR2 is SYGVKD in the germline V gene. V was pared by 4 bases and J by 0 bases, with 10 bases between. This CDR3 is CAISVSASSYEQYF. The CDR3 DNA follows: TGTGCCATCAGTGTGAGCGCGAGCTCCTACGAGCAGTACTTC.

This chain connects TRBV9 to TRBJ2-1; 7 bases are a match to TRBD1. This CDR3 is built from 14 residues. V gave up 4 bases and J gave up 7 bases; unmatched junction bases: 8. Germline lookup yields CDR1 SGDLS and CDR2 YYNGEE. The CDR3 spells CASSPWTGSNEQFF. The DNA for the CDR3 is TGTGCCAGCAGCCCCTGGACAGGTTCAAATGAGCAGTTCTTC.

The chain carries TRBV5-1 and TRBJ2-2, with 7 nucleotides matching TRBD1. The junction had 2 bases not matched to a gene; V was cut back by 7 bases and J by 2 bases. CDR3 length equals 13 residues. Germline CDR1 SGHRS, CDR2 YFSETQ. The CDR3 nucleotides are TGCGCCAGCCGGGACAGCAACACCGGGGAGCTGTTTTTT. The encoded protein is CASRDSNTGELFF.

Points on this clone: Within the sample, other DNA sequences also encode this same CDR3. This sequence joins TRBV18 and TRBJ1-4; D might be TRBD1 (5 bases). V was cut by 2 bases and J by 0 bases, with 10 bases left in between. CDR1 and CDR2 from the germline V gene are KGHSH and LQKENI. The CDR3 is 16 residues long. This CDR3 reads CASSPNLGATNEKLFF. In DNA, the CDR3 is TGTGCCAGCTCACCAAACTTAGGGGCAACTAATGAAAAACTGTTTTTT.

This clone has a single count. The genes are TRBV2 and TRBJ2-1, with a tentative D call TRBD1 (6 bases). V lost 7 bases and J lost 8, with 24 bases in between. CDR1 is SNHLY and CDR2 is FYNNEI in the germline V gene. The CDR3 extends over 16 amino acids. The CDR3 DNA reads as TGTGCCAGCAAGGTCAGGGGTACTAGTGAGTTCCATGAGCAGTTCTTC. Its protein is CASKVRGTSEFHEQFF.

The rearrangement joins TRBV19 to TRBJ2-7; TRBD1 matches at 10 bases. The CDR3 is made up of 15 amino acids. The V segment lost 5 bases and the J segment 4 bases; nucleotides outside the gene matches: 8. CDR1 and CDR2 (germline): LNHDA, SQIVND (reference sequence). The CDR3 bases are TGTGCCAGTAGTTTATCCGCGGGACAGGGGTACGAGCAGTACTTC. This gives the protein CASSLSAGQGYEQYF. Variable domain in full (rest from reference TRBV19 and TRBJ2-7): DGGITQSPKYLFRKEGQNVTLSCEQNLNHDAMYWYRQDPGQGLRLIYYSQIVNDFQKGDIAEGYSVSREKKESFPLTVTSAQKNPTAFYLCASSLSAGQGYEQYFGPGTRLTVT.

The chain's CDR3 is CASSLDMGTQYF. CDR3 coding DNA: TGCGCCAGCAGCTTAGACATGGGGACCCAGTACTTC. The V call is TRBV5-1, the J call TRBJ2-5; D is ambiguous. The germline CDR1 and CDR2 sequences are SGHRS and YFSETQ. The CDR3 extends over 12 amino acids. Trimming took off 2 bases at V and 7 bases at J, with 9 bases between the two ends.

This sequence joins TRBV7-9 and TRBJ1-6; D gene ambiguous. Per the germline V gene, CDR1 is SEHNR and CDR2 is FQNEAQ (reference sequence). Trimming pared 2 bases from V and 0 bases from J, leaving 8 bases between. CDR3 size: 16 residues. The CDR3 region is CASSLRSGSYNSPLHF. CDR3 DNA sequence: TGTGCCAGCAGCTTACGGTCAGGCTCCTATAATTCACCCCTCCACTTT.

This chain joins TRBV19 and TRBJ1-5; tentative D call: TRBD1 (6 bases). CDR3 size: 17 residues. V gave up 4 bases and J gave up 5 bases, with 21 bases separating them. Germline assignment: CDR1 LNHDA and CDR2 SQIVND (reference sequence). In DNA, the CDR3 is TGTGCCAGTAGTAGAGCAAACGGACAGACTTCGCATCAGCCCCAGCATTTT. Translation: CASSRANGQTSHQPQHF.

The V call is TRBV24-1, the J call TRBJ2-1, with 7 bases that match TRBD2. Trimming cost V 2 bases and J 5 bases; bases outside gene matches: 8. This CDR3 comprises 16 residues. Germline values: CDR1 KGHDR, CDR2 SFDVKD. CDR3 amino acids: CATSDSLSGADNEQFF. In nucleotides, the CDR3 is TGTGCCACCAGTGATTCGCTCAGCGGGGCCGACAATGAGCAGTTCTTC.

This clone has at least ten counts. The V gene is TRBV19, the J gene TRBJ2-3, with 9 bases identical to TRBD1. The CDR3 is 15 amino acids. Germline-derived CDR1 and CDR2 are LNHDA and SQIVND (reference sequence). With 5 bases clipped from V and 0 bases from J, the junction kept 3 bases outside the gene matches. The CDR3 spells CASSVGQGSTDTQYF. The CDR3 DNA reads as TGTGCCAGTAGTGTCGGACAGGGGAGCACAGATACGCAGTATTTT.

The chain has TRBV7-2 and TRBJ1-5; TRBD1 is a possible D gene (5 bases). Trimming cost V 5 bases and J 4 bases, with 9 bases left between them. The germline CDR1 and CDR2 sequences are SGHTA and FQGNSA. This CDR3 comprises 13 residues. CDR3 coding DNA: TGTGCCAGCAGCGGCGGGGCTAATCAGCCCCAGCATTTT. Encoded protein: CASSGGANQPQHF.

This CDR3 is CASSGRLARSYNEQFF. For the CDR3, the DNA is TGTGCCAGCAGCGGCCGACTAGCGAGGTCCTACAATGAGCAGTTCTTC. The J gene is TRBJ2-1, the V gene TRBV5-4; 8 nucleotides match TRBD2. The germline V gene encodes CDR1 SGHNT and CDR2 YYREEE (reference sequence). There are 16 residues in the CDR3. Losses at the gene ends were 4 bases for V and 1 base for J; bases not matched to a gene: 7.

This clone was picked up a small number of times. This chain connects TRBV30 to TRBJ1-5; tentative D call: TRBD1 (5 bases). The CDR3 has 16 residues. V lost 0 bases and J 1 base, leaving 13 bases between the germline ends. CDR1 and CDR2 (germline): GTSNPN, SVGIG (reference sequence). CDR3 region: CAWSVQSGGSNQPQHF. DNA for the CDR3: TGTGCCTGGAGTGTACAGTCCGGGGGGAGCAATCAGCCCCAGCATTTT.

The chain couples TRBV7-9 to TRBJ2-3, with 10 bases lining up with TRBD2. This CDR3 has 17 residues. V was pared by 3 bases and J by 5 bases, with 11 bases of the junction left unmatched. Germline V gene sequence: CDR1 SEHNR, CDR2 FQNEAQ (reference sequence). The CDR3 sequence: CASSLGAGGQDRDTQYF. The CDR3 DNA sequence: TGTGCCAGCAGCTTGGGAGCGGGGGGGCAAGATAGAGATACGCAGTATTTT.

The chain uses TRBV7-9 and TRBJ2-7; 12 positions match TRBD1. This CDR3 region has 14 residues. V lost 5 bases and J lost 6; bases outside the gene matches: 5. The V gene's germline CDR1 is SEHNR and CDR2 FQNEAQ (reference sequence). The CDR3 loop is CASSHRDRGPEQYF. The CDR3 nucleotides are TGTGCCAGCAGCCACCGGGACAGGGGGCCCGAGCAGTACTTC.

The gene calls are TRBV12-3 or TRBV12-4 and TRBJ2-7, with 7 positions matching TRBD1. CDR3 length: 12 amino acids. Trimming cost V 6 bases and J 6 bases; bases outside gene matches: 5. CDR3 in amino acids: CASRVAGGEQYF. DNA for the CDR3: TGTGCCAGCAGAGTAGCAGGGGGCGAGCAGTACTTC.

The V and J genes are TRBV2 and TRBJ2-5; a possible D gene is TRBD2 (6 bases). With 4 bases removed from V and 0 bases from J, the gap between germline ends came to 15 bases. Per germline, CDR1 SNHLY and CDR2 FYNNEI. This CDR3 contains 16 residues. CDR3 loop: CASSGGDFEYQETQYF. The CDR3 DNA is TGTGCCAGCAGTGGGGGGGACTTTGAGTACCAAGAGACCCAGTACTTC.

The sample holds one count of this clone. The chain joins TRBV19 to TRBJ2-1, with 10 bases lining up with TRBD1. The CDR3 spans 16 residues. Germline-derived CDR1 and CDR2 are LNHDA and SQIVND (reference sequence). With 5 bases clipped from V and 3 bases from J, the junction kept 7 bases outside the gene matches. The CDR3 region is CASSHGGQGSYNEQFF. CDR3 sequence (DNA): TGTGCCAGTAGTCATGGGGGACAGGGGAGCTACAATGAGCAGTTCTTC.

The J gene is TRBJ1-1, the V gene TRBV12-3 or TRBV12-4; D is perhaps TRBD1 (5 bases). CDR3 length: 13 amino acids. V was shortened by 2 bases and J by 6 bases, with 10 bases between the two germline ends. CDR3 amino acids: CASSLTGAPEAFF. The CDR3 DNA reads as TGTGCCAGCAGTTTAACTGGGGCCCCTGAAGCTTTCTTT.

J is TRBJ2-7 and V is TRBV11-2; a possible D gene is TRBD1 (6 bases). The CDR3 contains 14 residues. Germline CDR1 is SGHAT and CDR2 is FQNNGV. V was clipped by 0 bases and J by 2 bases, with 8 bases between them. In DNA, the CDR3 is TGTGCCAGCAGCTTAGATGGACAGACCTACGAGCAGTACTTC. Encoded protein: CASSLDGQTYEQYF.